The 8 T cell receptor beta chains below all came from one sample that was sequenced in a study of cytomegalovirus exposure and HLA in healthy donors (dated by TCRdb to about 2017). Library preparation used the immunoSEQ multiplex PCR assay. The multiplex PCR relied on a mix of 60 forward primers for TCR Vbeta segments and 13 reverse primers for TCR Jbeta segments. TCRdb's version of the immuneACCESS table is confined to in-frame rearrangements and falls short of the full clone set. An unresolved V gene accounts for under half of the shortfall where checked; the remainder is of unknown origin. The sample's own table lists 130,000 or so clones. The ten largest make up 1.5% to 2% of the sample. The sample taken for sequencing was PBMCs. These receptors came from a man between 18 and 29 years old in good health and CMV-seronegative.

The chain uses TRBV28 and TRBJ2-2, with a tentative D call TRBD2 (5 bases). The CDR3 has 16 amino acids. Between the trimmed V and J ends, which lost 6 bases and 5 bases, there was a span of 19 bases. CDR1 and CDR2 (germline): MDHEN, SYDVKM. The CDR3 is CASSLGPRGGTGELFF. CDR3 DNA sequence: TGTGCCAGCAGCTTGGGCCCCCGGGGTGGAACCGGGGAGCTGTTTTTT.

V is TRBV14 and J is TRBJ2-2, with 12 bases identical to TRBD2. With 4 bases clipped from V and 4 bases from J, the junction kept 4 bases outside the gene matches. This CDR3 is built from 16 residues. Germline CDR1 and CDR2: SGHDN and FVKESK. CDR3 amino acids: CASSPRTSGITGELFF. For the CDR3, the DNA is TGTGCCAGCAGCCCCCGGACTAGCGGGATCACCGGGGAGCTGTTTTTT.

The chain combines TRBV23-1 with TRBJ2-1, with TRBD1 matching over 9 bases. TRBV23-1 is an ORF, and what it does is uncertain. The CDR3 consists of 16 residues. V lost 0 bases to trimming and J lost 6 bases; unmatched junction nucleotides: 6. For the CDR3, the DNA is TGCGCCAGCAGTCAATCGGGGGACAGGGACTGCAATGAGCAGTTCTTC. Amino acid sequence: CASSQSGDRDCNEQFF.

The CDR3 region is CAWSSRTNEKLFF. The CDR3 DNA follows: TGTGCCTGGTCGAGTAGAACTAATGAAAAACTGTTTTTT. The V gene is TRBV30, the J gene TRBJ1-4; no definite D call. Trimming pared 5 bases from V and 1 base from J, leaving 8 bases between. The germline CDR1 and CDR2 sequences are GTSNPN and SVGIG (reference sequence). The CDR3 sequence is 13 residues long.

The chain has TRBV7-8 and TRBJ2-2; TRBD1 agrees at 9 bases. The trim removed 0 bases at V and 6 bases at J, leaving 2 bases unmatched. This CDR3 region has 15 residues. From germline, CDR1 is SGHVS and CDR2 FQNEAQ. The CDR3 region is CASSLADRGAGELFF. CDR3 sequence (DNA): TGTGCCAGCAGCTTAGCGGACAGGGGTGCCGGGGAGCTGTTTTTT.

The rearrangement links TRBV6-6 to TRBJ1-5, with 8 bases identical to TRBD1. With 4 bases clipped from V and 7 bases from J, the junction kept 9 bases outside the gene matches. The CDR3 extends over 15 amino acids. Germline CDR1 reads MNHNY; CDR2 reads SVGAGI (reference sequence). The CDR3 bases are TGTGCCAGCAGTTTCCAGACAGGGGACAGGCAGCCCCAGCATTTT. Translating gives CASSFQTGDRQPQHF.

J is TRBJ2-7 and V is TRBV6-1; 9 bases fit TRBD2. This CDR3 is built from 14 residues. J gave up 2 bases and V 4 bases, and 3 bases lay outside the gene matches. Germline CDR1 MNHNS, CDR2 SASEGT. The CDR3 coding sequence is TGTGCCAGCAGTGGGGCGGGGGGGCCCTACGAGCAGTACTTC. This sequence encodes CASSGAGGPYEQYF.

The chain recombines TRBV7-2 with TRBJ2-1; 8 bases match TRBD1. Trimming took 2 bases from V and 4 from J; bases not matched to a gene: 4. The length of the CDR3 is 15 residues. Germline V gene data show CDR1 as SGHTA and CDR2 as FQGNSA. Here the CDR3 reads CASSLYRGEYNEQFF. The DNA for the CDR3 is TGTGCCAGCAGCTTATACAGGGGGGAGTACAATGAGCAGTTCTTC.